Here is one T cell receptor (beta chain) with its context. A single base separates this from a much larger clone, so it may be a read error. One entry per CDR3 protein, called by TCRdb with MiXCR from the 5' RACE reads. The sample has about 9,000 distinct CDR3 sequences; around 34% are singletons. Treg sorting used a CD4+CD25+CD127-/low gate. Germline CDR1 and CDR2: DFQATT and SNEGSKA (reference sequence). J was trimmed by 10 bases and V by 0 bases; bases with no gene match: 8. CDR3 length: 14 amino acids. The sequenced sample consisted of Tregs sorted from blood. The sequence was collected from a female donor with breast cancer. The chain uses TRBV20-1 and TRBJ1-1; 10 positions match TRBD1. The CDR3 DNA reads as TGCAGTGCTAGAGAGGGGACAGGGGTTGATGGAGCTTTCTTT. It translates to CSAREGTGVDGAFF.